A single sample is the source of the 22 T cell receptor beta chains below, sequenced in a study of a mutant IDH1 vaccine in newly diagnosed glioma. Time point described: baseline, week 1 (first vaccination visit). The treatment was: pre-vaccination baseline after standard-of-care therapy. Sequencing was performed with immunoSEQ multiplex PCR; in TCRdb, only in-frame clones are kept and a portion is missing. The sample yields tens of thousands of clones, under 85% seen once. The specimen comprised PBMCs, sampled from a glioma patient treated with radiotherapy, temozolomide or both. Every receptor here comes from a man in his forties with glioma.

The gene calls are TRBV5-6 and TRBJ1-1; 7 bases line up with TRBD1. V was pared by 2 bases and J by 1 base, with 11 bases of the junction left unmatched. The CDR3 runs 17 residues. CDR1 is SGHDT, CDR2 YYEEEE, per germline. Here the CDR3 DNA reads TGTGCCAGCAGCTTCCGCGGCAGGGGGTCCGGGAACACTGAAGCTTTCTTT. Translation gives CASSFRGRGSGNTEAFF.

This clone came up once. The rearrangement links TRBV5-1 to TRBJ2-3; D call uncertain. Germline V gene data show CDR1 as SGHRS and CDR2 as YFSETQ. The V and J ends lost 1 base and 0 bases respectively, with 0 bases between them. The CDR3 consists of 12 residues. CDR3 nucleotide sequence: TGCGCCAGCAGCTTGAGCACAGATACGCAGTATTTT. As protein: CASSLSTDTQYF.

The chain uses TRBV29-1 and TRBJ2-5; 14 nucleotides match TRBD2. Germline V gene data show CDR1 as SQVTM and CDR2 as ANQGSEA. J gave up 5 bases and V 7 bases, and 9 bases lay outside the gene matches. The CDR3 contains 15 residues. Here the CDR3 DNA reads TGCAGCGCACTATCGGGACTAGCGGGAGTGGAGACCCAGTACTTC. The encoded protein is CSALSGLAGVETQYF.

The chain carries TRBV10-3 and TRBJ2-7; unclear D gene. The length of the CDR3 is 9 residues. In germline, CDR1 is ENHRY, CDR2 SYGVKD. V lost 9 bases and J 6 bases, leaving 6 bases between the germline ends. Here the CDR3 DNA reads TGTGCCATAAGCTCCGAGCAGTACGTC. As protein: CAISSEQYV.

V usage is TRBV25-1 and J usage is TRBJ2-5, with no clear D. Deletions cut 2 bases from V and 4 bases from J, with 11 bases between. The V gene's germline CDR1 is MGHDK and CDR2 SYGVNS. The CDR3 sequence is 14 residues long. CDR3 protein: CASSESWAGETQYF. CDR3 DNA sequence: TGTGCCAGCAGTGAAAGTTGGGCCGGAGAGACCCAGTACTTC.

This clone was detected only a few times. The rearrangement links TRBV19 to TRBJ2-5; D uncertain. The CDR3 sequence is 12 residues long. Germline V gene lookup returns CDR1 LNHDA and CDR2 SQIVND (reference sequence). With 7 bases removed from V and 4 bases from J, the gap between germline ends came to 10 bases. CDR3 region: CASTAGRETQYF. The CDR3, as DNA: TGTGCCAGTACAGCAGGCCGAGAGACCCAGTACTTC. Variable domain in full (rest from reference TRBV19 and TRBJ2-5): DGGITQSPKYLFRKEGQNVTLSCEQNLNHDAMYWYRQDPGQGLRLIYYSQIVNDFQKGDIAEGYSVSREKKESFPLTVTSAQKNPTAFYLCASTAGRETQYFGPGTRLLVL.

This clone turned up a few times. The chain couples TRBV5-1 to TRBJ2-7, with TRBD2 matching over 9 bases. The germline CDR1 and CDR2 sequences are SGHRS and YFSETQ. This CDR3 comprises 16 residues. V shed 5 bases and J 2 bases; nucleotides not matched to a gene: 11. The DNA for the CDR3 is TGCGCCAGCAGTCCCAGCGGGGGGACGAAGGCCTACGAGCAGTACGTC. Translation gives CASSPSGGTKAYEQYV.

The chain uses TRBV6-1 and TRBJ1-6; TRBD1 matches at 8 bases. Germline-derived CDR1 and CDR2 are MNHNS and SASEGT. Trimming took 9 bases from V and 1 from J; bases not matched to a gene: 2. The CDR3 runs 14 residues. CDR3 bases: TGTGCCAGTCAGGGGGCATCCTATAATTCACCCCTCCACTTT. It yields the protein CASQGASYNSPLHF.

This rearrangement joins TRBV6-5 to TRBJ2-1, with a weak D call TRBD2 (5 bases). Looked up from germline, CDR1 is MNHEY and CDR2 is SVGAGI. V was shortened by 6 bases and J by 5 bases, with 17 bases between the two germline ends. The CDR3 is 15 residues long. In nucleotides, the CDR3 is TGTGCCAGCAGACCAGACGGACTCTATAACAATGAGCAGTTCTTC. Translation gives CASRPDGLYNNEQFF.

This chain connects TRBV28 to TRBJ2-1, with D perhaps TRBD1 or TRBD2 (6 bases each). In germline, CDR1 is MDHEN, CDR2 SYDVKM. The germline V and J ends were trimmed by 3 bases and 2 bases, with 11 bases remaining between them. CDR3 length: 15 residues. The CDR3 sequence is CASSFGGLTYNEQFF. The DNA for the CDR3 is TGTGCCAGCAGTTTTGGGGGGCTCACCTACAATGAGCAGTTCTTC.

The chain employs TRBV4-2 and TRBJ2-2, with a tentative D call TRBD2 (5 bases). There are 16 residues in the CDR3. Trimming removed 2 bases from V and 7 bases from J, with 17 bases in between. Germline V gives CDR1 LGHNA, CDR2 YNFKEQ. The CDR3 nucleotides read TGTGCCAGCAGCCAAACCTCTGGGGAGACGGTCGGGGAGCTGTTTTTT. This translates into CASSQTSGETVGELFF.

The gene calls are TRBV11-2 and TRBJ2-7, with TRBD1 identical over 9 bases. The CDR3 has 13 residues. Trimming at V came to 4 bases and at J to 5 bases, leaving 3 bases not matched to a gene. Germline loops: CDR1 SGHAT, CDR2 FQNNGV. The CDR3 reads CASSSDRGDEQYV. CDR3 nucleotides: TGTGCCAGCAGCTCGGACAGGGGCGACGAGCAGTACGTC.

This chain connects TRBV4-1 to TRBJ1-4, with D uncertain. The germline gives CDR1 MGHRA, CDR2 YSYEKL. V dropped 4 bases and J dropped 0 bases, with 9 bases sitting between them. The CDR3 has 15 amino acids. The CDR3 sequence: CASSPTSATNEKLFF. The CDR3 DNA sequence: TGCGCCAGCAGCCCGACGTCTGCAACTAATGAAAAACTGTTTTTT.

The chain couples TRBV28 to TRBJ2-5, with 11 bases aligning to TRBD2. Germline values: CDR1 MDHEN, CDR2 SYDVKM. The junction had 0 bases not matched to a gene; V was cut back by 0 bases and J by 3 bases. The CDR3 extends over 15 amino acids. The CDR3 reads CASSLWTSGEETQYF. The CDR3 DNA is TGTGCCAGCAGTTTATGGACTAGCGGGGAAGAGACCCAGTACTTC.

The chain recombines TRBV7-9 with TRBJ2-4, with 7 bases that match TRBD1. This CDR3 contains 18 residues. Germline CDR1 and CDR2: SEHNR and FQNEAQ (reference sequence). The trim removed 5 bases at V and 0 bases at J, leaving 13 bases unmatched. The CDR3, as DNA: TGTGCCAGCAGCCCCTGGACAGGACCTTTCCTAGCCAAAAACATTCAGTACTTC. Its protein product is CASSPWTGPFLAKNIQYF.

The chain links TRBV5-4 to TRBJ2-7; D call uncertain. There are 12 residues in the CDR3. CDR1 is SGHNT, CDR2 YYREEE, per germline (reference sequence). V was pared by 6 bases and J by 4 bases, with 11 bases between. The CDR3 protein is CASTPSPYEQYV. The CDR3 nucleotides read TGTGCCAGCACCCCGAGCCCATACGAGCAGTACGTC.

The gene calls are TRBV7-8 and TRBJ1-2; tentative D call: TRBD1 (6 bases). V was cut by 1 base and J by 5 bases, with 17 bases left in between. The CDR3 extends over 16 amino acids. CDR1 is SGHVS and CDR2 is FQNEAQ in the germline V gene. The CDR3 here is CASSLDGGRLVYGYTF. For the CDR3, the DNA is TGTGCCAGCAGCTTAGACGGGGGGCGATTGGTGTATGGCTACACCTTC.

The rearrangement uses TRBV5-1 and TRBJ2-5, with D possibly TRBD2 on 6 matching bases. The V end lost 1 base, the J end lost 3 bases, and 13 bases lay between the germline ends. CDR1 is SGHRS, CDR2 YFSETQ, per germline. This CDR3 is built from 15 residues. The CDR3 reads CASSLWGGNKETQYF. DNA of the CDR3: TGCGCCAGCAGCTTGTGGGGAGGTAACAAAGAGACCCAGTACTTC.

The chain recombines TRBV7-9 with TRBJ2-2; D is ambiguous. V lost 4 bases and J 5 bases, leaving 17 bases between the germline ends. The CDR3 runs to 16 residues. Germline V lookup: CDR1 SEHNR, CDR2 FQNEAQ (reference sequence). In DNA, the CDR3 is TGTGCCAGCAGCTCCCCCGAAAATCTGAAAACCGGGGAGCTGTTTTTT. Its protein product is CASSSPENLKTGELFF.

This clone was seen only a few times. V gene TRBV30 combines with J gene TRBJ1-1; D is uncertain. The length of the CDR3 is 13 residues. Trimming removed 2 bases at V and 5 bases at J, with 12 bases between. CDR1 GTSNPN and CDR2 SVGIG come from the germline V gene (reference sequence). In nucleotides, the CDR3 is TGTGCCTGGAGTAACGAGGTAATGACTGAAGCTTTCTTT. Its protein is CAWSNEVMTEAFF.

The chain has TRBV21-1 and TRBJ2-1; the table assigns TRBD1, which was not confirmed against the DNA. TRBV21-1 has pseudogene status. The CDR3 length is 16 residues. Here the CDR3 reads CASSKFPSQANNEQFF. The CDR3 nucleotides are TGTGCCAGCAGCAAATTCCCATCCCAGGCTAACAATGAGCAGTTCTTC.

The chain joins TRBV19 to TRBJ1-2, with 9 positions matching TRBD1. There are 11 residues in the CDR3. V trimming: 8 bases; J trimming: 6 bases; junction bases outside the gene matches: 1. Germline CDR1 and CDR2: LNHDA and SQIVND (reference sequence). The CDR3 loop reads CASGTGNGYTF. CDR3 DNA: TGTGCCAGTGGGACAGGGAATGGCTACACCTTC. Based on the CDR3 plus reference TRBV19 and TRBJ1-2, the full variable domain is DGGITQSPKYLFRKEGQNVTLSCEQNLNHDAMYWYRQDPGQGLRLIYYSQIVNDFQKGDIAEGYSVSREKKESFPLTVTSAQKNPTAFYLCASGTGNGYTFGSGTRLTVV.